The rows below give T cell receptor beta chains drawn from one sample of a study of T cells in localized non-small cell lung cancer. Using immunoSEQ multiplex PCR, the repertoire was profiled, and TCRdb retains in-frame clones only, with some absent. The data hold 70,000 or so clones, with roughly 80% observed a single time. The sample in question was peripheral blood, obtained before any cancer treatment. The source of these receptors is an older female donor with stage I lung adenocarcinoma. Each CDR3 is given without its conserved first and last residue. The order of the fields is CDR3 length, V gene, CDR3 protein.

len: 15
v_gene: TRBV5-1
CDR3aa: ASSSGTSGGAGETQY

len: 12
v_gene: TRBV19
CDR3aa: ASSIDPGSDTQY

len: 13
v_gene: TRBV11-3
CDR3aa: ASSLGQVTYNEQF

len: 12
v_gene: TRBV7-2
CDR3aa: ASSFRGITYEQY

len: 13
v_gene: TRBV19
CDR3aa: ASSIGGQVRDTQY

len: 14
v_gene: TRBV10-2
CDR3aa: ASSESSRGQIYGYT

len: 14
v_gene: TRBV4-3
CDR3aa: ASSYSGTGESYEQY

len: 15
v_gene: TRBV19
CDR3aa: ASSKSRGRASGSEQF

len: 11
v_gene: TRBV19
CDR3aa: ASSIEGSEKLF

len: 12
v_gene: TRBV11-3
CDR3aa: ASILGRGPYEQY

len: 12
v_gene: TRBV5-1
CDR3aa: ASSLTGPMFGYT

len: 13
v_gene: TRBV29-1
CDR3aa: SVEQIKLGAGELF

len: 14
v_gene: TRBV5-6
CDR3aa: ASSSTSGPFGYGYT

len: 12
v_gene: TRBV4-2
CDR3aa: ASSQPVMNTEAF

len: 12
v_gene: TRBV7-9
CDR3aa: ASSSRDNTGELF

len: 13
v_gene: TRBV9
CDR3aa: ASSPRQGAGYEQY

len: 14
v_gene: TRBV6-5
CDR3aa: ASSYSSQGIPYEQY

len: 14
v_gene: TRBV7-8
CDR3aa: ASSSGLAGVLNEQF

len: 12
v_gene: TRBV6-6
CDR3aa: ASSYGAWNTEAF

len: 13
v_gene: TRBV4-3
CDR3aa: ASSQDRATYNEQF

len: 13
v_gene: TRBV7-9
CDR3aa: ASSPALAGGSEQY

len: 11
v_gene: TRBV18
CDR3aa: ASSLDFRDTQY

len: 13
v_gene: TRBV4-1
CDR3aa: ASSLGWHANTEAF

len: 12
v_gene: TRBV28
CDR3aa: ASHSGTETYEQY

len: 14
v_gene: TRBV27
CDR3aa: ASSPLAGGPTGELF

len: 14
v_gene: TRBV27
CDR3aa: ASSPLTSGAYNEQF

len: 12
v_gene: TRBV7-8
CDR3aa: ASGLAAGADTQY

len: 13
v_gene: TRBV4-2
CDR3aa: ASSQTGTSSYEQY

len: 11
v_gene: TRBV10-1
CDR3aa: ASSEGQHQPQH

len: 14
v_gene: TRBV7-9
CDR3aa: ASSPDRGRTKNIQY

len: 10
v_gene: TRBV29-1
CDR3aa: SVSDSGNTIY

len: 12
v_gene: TRBV27
CDR3aa: ASSLGRLNTEAF

len: 11
v_gene: TRBV7-7
CDR3aa: ASSRDTQETQY

len: 14
v_gene: TRBV10-3
CDR3aa: AMGQGDNSGANVLT

len: 12
v_gene: TRBV5-1
CDR3aa: ASSLVGLNSPLH

len: 16
v_gene: TRBV9
CDR3aa: ASSVDEGGRLNTGELF

len: 9
v_gene: TRBV20-1
CDR3aa: SAQLTDTQY

len: 13
v_gene: TRBV9
CDR3aa: ASSVESKVTDTQY

len: 12
v_gene: TRBV5-1
CDR3aa: ASSPDTEGSPLH

len: 15
v_gene: TRBV7-2
CDR3aa: ASSQTQGNLLYNEQF

len: 13
v_gene: TRBV6-5
CDR3aa: ASSYLDSRANVLT